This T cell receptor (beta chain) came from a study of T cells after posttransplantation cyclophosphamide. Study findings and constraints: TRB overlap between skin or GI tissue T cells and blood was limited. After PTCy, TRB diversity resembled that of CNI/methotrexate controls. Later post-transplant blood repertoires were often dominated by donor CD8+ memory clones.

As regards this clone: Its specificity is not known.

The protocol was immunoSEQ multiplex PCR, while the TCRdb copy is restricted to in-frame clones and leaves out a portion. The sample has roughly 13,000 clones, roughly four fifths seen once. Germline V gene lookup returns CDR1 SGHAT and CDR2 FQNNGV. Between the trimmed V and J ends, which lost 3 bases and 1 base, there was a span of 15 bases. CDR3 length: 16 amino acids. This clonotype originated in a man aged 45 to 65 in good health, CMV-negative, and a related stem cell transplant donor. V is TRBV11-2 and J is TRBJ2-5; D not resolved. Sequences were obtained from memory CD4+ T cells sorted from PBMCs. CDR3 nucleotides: TGTGCCAGCAGCTTTTATCGCGGAGAAGTCCAAGAGACCCAGTACTTC. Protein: CASSFYRGEVQETQYF.